This TCR beta chain was sequenced in a study of cytomegalovirus exposure and HLA in healthy donors. Study-wide context: Among the approximately 400 donors who were genotyped, about 80% fell in the genetic ancestry cluster that is associated with self-reported Caucasian donors. Overall study findings and caveats: Analyzed later, most CMV-associated TCR beta chains appeared HLA-restricted. Indistinguishable V segments such as TRBV6-2 and TRBV6-3 were excluded.

The PCR employed 60 Vbeta primers together with 13 Jbeta primers. As processed by the authors: Later work found 80 million or so unique TCR beta chains, with about 10 million shared. Repertoires were generated with immunoSEQ multiplex PCR, while TCRdb's copy carries only in-frame clones and drops some. V and J calls and clone size are as listed in that table; D and trimming were resolved from the DNA. Of around 130,000 clones in the sample, approximately 86% are singletons; the top ten hold roughly 0.5%. To note about this clone: Its antigen is currently unknown.

V lost 6 bases, J lost 1 base, and 9 bases lay in between. This CDR3 has 13 residues. The germline V gene encodes CDR1 MNHNS and CDR2 SASEGT. Sequencing was performed on PBMCs. The TCR was taken from a woman aged 40 to 50 in good health and CMV-seronegative. The genes are TRBV6-1 and TRBJ1-1, with D possibly being TRBD1 (5 bases). CDR3 DNA sequence: TGTGCCAGCAGCTTCACAGGGAACACTGAAGCTTTCTTT. Amino acids: CASSFTGNTEAFF.